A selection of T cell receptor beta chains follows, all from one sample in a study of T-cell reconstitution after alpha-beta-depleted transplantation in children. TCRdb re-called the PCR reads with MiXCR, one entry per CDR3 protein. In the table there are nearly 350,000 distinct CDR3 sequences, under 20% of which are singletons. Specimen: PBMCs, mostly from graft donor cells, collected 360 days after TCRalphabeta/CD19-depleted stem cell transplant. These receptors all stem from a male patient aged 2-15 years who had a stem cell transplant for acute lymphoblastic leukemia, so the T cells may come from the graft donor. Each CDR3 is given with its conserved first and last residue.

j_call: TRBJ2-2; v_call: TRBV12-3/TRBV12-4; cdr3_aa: CASSWTGELFF
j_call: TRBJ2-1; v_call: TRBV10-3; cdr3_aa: CAIRGLADYNEQFF
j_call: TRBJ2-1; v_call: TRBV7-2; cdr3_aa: CASSLRSEQFF
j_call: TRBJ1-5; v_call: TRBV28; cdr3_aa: CASSLRGAGYQPQHF
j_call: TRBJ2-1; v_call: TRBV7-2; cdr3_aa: CASSPRGLAANEQFF
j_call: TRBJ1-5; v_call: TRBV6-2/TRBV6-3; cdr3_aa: CASSYEPGTGVYSQPQHF
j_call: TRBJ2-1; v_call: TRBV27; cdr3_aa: CASSLTYSGTWINEQFF
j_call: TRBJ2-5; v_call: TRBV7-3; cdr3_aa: CASSLSGRQETQYF
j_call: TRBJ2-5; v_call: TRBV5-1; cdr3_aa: CASSFGRGQETQYF
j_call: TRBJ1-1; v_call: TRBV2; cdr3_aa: CASRDRLDTEAFF
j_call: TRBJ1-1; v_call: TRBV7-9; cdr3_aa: CASSLLQGAAEAFF
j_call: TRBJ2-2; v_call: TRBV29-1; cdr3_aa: CSVGPTGGSNTGELFF
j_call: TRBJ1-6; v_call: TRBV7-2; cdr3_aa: CASSLPTTGSGPPLHF
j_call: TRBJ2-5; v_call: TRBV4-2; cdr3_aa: CASSPGMRLQETQYF
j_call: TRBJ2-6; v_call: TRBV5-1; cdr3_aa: CASSWGGGSGANVLTF
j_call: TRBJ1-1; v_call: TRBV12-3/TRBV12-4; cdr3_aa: CASSLGDNEAFF